Listed below are T cell receptor beta chains from one sample, sequenced in a study of CD8 T cells in Susac syndrome. MiXCR, run by TCRdb on the immunoSEQ multiplex PCR reads, gives a single entry per CDR3 protein. Here the sample spans about 180,000 distinct CDR3 sequences, roughly 96% being singletons. Material for sequencing was CD8+ T cells from PBMCs. The receptor set was obtained from a human donor with multiple sclerosis. CDR3s include the opening cysteine and the closing phenylalanine or tryptophan. D genes are given only for firm matches. Not all rows give a size; the values are once, few, many and, for expanded clones, a class.

TRBV29-1	TRBD2	once	TRBJ2-1	TGCAGCGTTGACAGCGGGAGGGTTTTAGATGAGCAGTTCTTC	CSVDSGRVLDEQFF
TRBV29-1	-	-	TRBJ2-7	TGCAGCGTTGAGGTGGCTTCAAGCACCTACGAGCAGTACTTC	CSVEVASSTYEQYF
TRBV27	-	once	TRBJ2-1	TGTGCCAGCAGGCCGGGAGAGGTCAATGAGCAGTTCTTC	CASRPGEVNEQFF
TRBV7-9	-	-	TRBJ2-7	TGTGCCAGCAGCGAAACCAAAGCCCCAGGGAACCGCTACGAGCAGTACTTC	CASSETKAPGNRYEQYF
TRBV9	-	-	TRBJ2-7	TGTGCCAGCAGCGAGGGGGGCGGAACCTACGAGCAGTACTTC	CASSEGGGTYEQYF
TRBV5-6	-	-	TRBJ2-1	TGTGCCAGCAGCTTGGCCCGACAGGTTCCCTACAATGAGCAGTTCTTC	CASSLARQVPYNEQFF
TRBV2	TRBD2	-	TRBJ2-3	TGTGCCAGCAGGATAGCGGGGTCCGATACGCAGTATTTT	CASRIAGSDTQYF
TRBV27	-	-	TRBJ2-7	TGTGCCAGCAGTTCGCCAATCTACGAGCAGTACTTC	CASSSPIYEQYF
TRBV29-1	-	once	TRBJ2-7	TGCAGCGTTCGAACCCCTAATAACTACGAGCAGTACTTC	CSVRTPNNYEQYF
TRBV29-1	TRBD1	-	TRBJ2-7	TGCAGCGTCGGGACAGTAACTTCCTACGAGCAGTACTTC	CSVGTVTSYEQYF
TRBV13	TRBD1	once	TRBJ1-2	TGTGCCAGCAGCTCCGGGACAGGGTCGGGCTACACCTTC	CASSSGTGSGYTF
TRBV25-1	-	-	TRBJ2-3	TGTGCCAGCAGTGAGGAGTCCCTCGGAGACTCCCGGGCAGATACGCAGTATTTT	CASSEESLGDSRADTQYF
TRBV3-1	-	-	TRBJ1-3	TGTGCCAGCAGCCAAGATTGGGTACAGCCCAGCTCTGGAAACACCATATATTTT	CASSQDWVQPSSGNTIYF
TRBV19	-	-	TRBJ1-1	TGTGCCAGTAACCGGGAGCTGAACACTGAAGCTTTCTTT	CASNRELNTEAFF
TRBV27	TRBD2	-	TRBJ2-1	TGTGCCAGCAGAACTAGCGTAGGAGAGCAGTTCTTC	CASRTSVGEQFF
TRBV5-6	-	-	TRBJ1-5	TGTGCCAGCAGCTTTTCGGGCCAGCCCCAGCATTTT	CASSFSGQPQHF
TRBV20-1	-	-	TRBJ1-2	TGCAGTGCTTACTCCGATGGCTACACCTTC	CSAYSDGYTF
TRBV28	-	-	TRBJ2-1	TGTGCCAGCAGAACTGGACCATACTACAATGAGCAGTTCTTC	CASRTGPYYNEQFF
TRBV5-6	-	-	TRBJ2-1	TGTGCCAGCACCCTCAATGAAGCCGTGGGCCTTGAGCAGTTCTTC	CASTLNEAVGLEQFF
TRBV29-1	-	-	TRBJ2-7	TGCAGCGTTGATCTGGGAAGGGCCGAGCAGTACTTC	CSVDLGRAEQYF
TRBV24-1	TRBD2	-	TRBJ2-2	TGTGCCACCAGTGACCCCGGGACTAGCGGCATTGACGGGGAGCTGTTTTTT	CATSDPGTSGIDGELFF
TRBV30	-	-	TRBJ1-3	TGTGCCTGGAGTTATGATGGAAACACCATATATTTT	CAWSYDGNTIYF
TRBV12-5	-	-	TRBJ2-1	TGTGCTAGTGCAGGACCGGATGAGCAGTTCTTC	CASAGPDEQFF
TRBV20-1	TRBD2	-	TRBJ2-3	TGCAGTGCTAGGAGAATACTAGCGGGGGAAGCAGATACGCAGTATTTT	CSARRILAGEADTQYF
TRBV30	TRBD2	-	TRBJ2-1	TGTGCCTGGAGTGTAGATTGGCTAGCGGGAGAGAATGAGCAGTTCTTC	CAWSVDWLAGENEQFF